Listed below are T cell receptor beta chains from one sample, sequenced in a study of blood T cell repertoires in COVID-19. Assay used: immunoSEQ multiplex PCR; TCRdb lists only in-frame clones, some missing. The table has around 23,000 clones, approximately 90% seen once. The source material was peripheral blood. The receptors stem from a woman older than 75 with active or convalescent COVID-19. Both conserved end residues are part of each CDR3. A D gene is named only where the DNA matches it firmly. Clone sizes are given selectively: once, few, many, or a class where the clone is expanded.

cdr3_nt: TGTGCCAGTAGCATGAAAACCTGGGACAGCGCGTCACCCCTCCACTTT
cdr3_aa: CASSMKTWDSASPLHF
j_call: TRBJ1-6
clone_size: -
v_call: TRBV19
d_call: TRBD1

cdr3_nt: TGCGCCAGCAGCGAGATAGAGAGAGCAAGAGGGACAGGAGGCTACGAGCAGTACTTC
cdr3_aa: CASSEIERARGTGGYEQYF
j_call: TRBJ2-7
clone_size: -
v_call: TRBV10-1
d_call: TRBD1

cdr3_nt: TGTGCCAGCAGCGTGGACACTAGCAATTCACCCCTCCACTTT
cdr3_aa: CASSVDTSNSPLHF
j_call: TRBJ1-6
clone_size: few
v_call: TRBV7-2
d_call: -

cdr3_nt: TGCGCCAGCAGCCAACGCGACGAGCAGTACTTC
cdr3_aa: CASSQRDEQYF
j_call: TRBJ2-7
clone_size: -
v_call: TRBV4-1
d_call: -

cdr3_nt: TGTGCCAGCAGCCTCCACGGGGGGCGGGGGGGCACAGATACGCAGTATTTT
cdr3_aa: CASSLHGGRGGTDTQYF
j_call: TRBJ2-3
clone_size: -
v_call: TRBV7-2
d_call: TRBD2

cdr3_nt: TGTGCCAGCATCCCCAGGGGGCGTTCTCGATATGGCTACACCTTC
cdr3_aa: CASIPRGRSRYGYTF
j_call: TRBJ1-2
clone_size: -
v_call: TRBV6-2/TRBV6-3
d_call: TRBD1

cdr3_nt: TGTGCCAGCTCAGTCAGACAGGGGGCTGACACTGAAGCTTTCTTT
cdr3_aa: CASSVRQGADTEAFF
j_call: TRBJ1-1
clone_size: -
v_call: TRBV18
d_call: TRBD1

cdr3_nt: TGTGCCAGCAGTTCTGGCCCCGGGACAGGGGGCACGAACACTGAAGCTTTCTTT
cdr3_aa: CASSSGPGTGGTNTEAFF
j_call: TRBJ1-1
clone_size: -
v_call: TRBV7-6
d_call: TRBD1

cdr3_nt: TGCGCCAGCAGCTTGGCCCTAGCGGCCTACTCCTACAATGAGCAGTTCTTC
cdr3_aa: CASSLALAAYSYNEQFF
j_call: TRBJ2-1
clone_size: -
v_call: TRBV5-1
d_call: TRBD2

cdr3_nt: TGTGCCAGCAGCCTGGGCCCAGGGGGCGGGAACACTGAAGCTTTCTTT
cdr3_aa: CASSLGPGGGNTEAFF
j_call: TRBJ1-1
clone_size: -
v_call: TRBV6-6
d_call: TRBD1

cdr3_nt: TGTGCCAGCAGCCGGGACAGGGGAGAGACCCAGTACTTC
cdr3_aa: CASSRDRGETQYF
j_call: TRBJ2-5
clone_size: -
v_call: TRBV7-3
d_call: TRBD1

cdr3_nt: TGTGCCAGCAGTGAAGCGCGGGGCAGACTGAACACTGAAGCTTTCTTT
cdr3_aa: CASSEARGRLNTEAFF
j_call: TRBJ1-1
clone_size: -
v_call: TRBV2
d_call: -

cdr3_nt: TGTGCCAGCAGCTTATCTGGCAATCCGAACACTGAAGCTTTCTTT
cdr3_aa: CASSLSGNPNTEAFF
j_call: TRBJ1-1
clone_size: -
v_call: TRBV7-8
d_call: -

cdr3_nt: TGTGCCAGCAGCTTGCAAAAGCCAACAGAGACCCAGTACTTC
cdr3_aa: CASSLQKPTETQYF
j_call: TRBJ2-5
clone_size: -
v_call: TRBV5-5
d_call: -

cdr3_nt: TGTGCCAGCAGCTTTCGACAGGCCCAGACTAACTATGGCTACACCTTC
cdr3_aa: CASSFRQAQTNYGYTF
j_call: TRBJ1-2
clone_size: -
v_call: TRBV5-8
d_call: -

cdr3_nt: TGTGCCAGCAGCCAGGGCGCGGGAGTCTTAGAGACCCAGTACTTC
cdr3_aa: CASSQGAGVLETQYF
j_call: TRBJ2-5
clone_size: -
v_call: TRBV4-2
d_call: TRBD2

cdr3_nt: TGTGCCAGCAGTTTATCTCGCCAGGGTCTAGGCGAGCAGTACTTC
cdr3_aa: CASSLSRQGLGEQYF
j_call: TRBJ2-7
clone_size: -
v_call: TRBV27
d_call: -

cdr3_nt: TGTGCCAGCAGTTTAAGCGGGGTAAACTATGGCTACACCTTC
cdr3_aa: CASSLSGVNYGYTF
j_call: TRBJ1-2
clone_size: -
v_call: TRBV28
d_call: -

cdr3_nt: TGTGCCAGCAGTTACCAAAACCTATTTCGAGATACGCAGTATTTT
cdr3_aa: CASSYQNLFRDTQYF
j_call: TRBJ2-3
clone_size: -
v_call: TRBV6-2/TRBV6-3
d_call: -

cdr3_nt: TGTGCCAGCAGCCGCGCCGGGACTGCTAACTATGGCTACACCTTC
cdr3_aa: CASSRAGTANYGYTF
j_call: TRBJ1-2
clone_size: -
v_call: TRBV5-6
d_call: -

cdr3_nt: TGTGCCAGCAGCCCGGAGACAGGGGCTAGCTATGGCTACACCTTC
cdr3_aa: CASSPETGASYGYTF
j_call: TRBJ1-2
clone_size: -
v_call: TRBV14
d_call: TRBD1

cdr3_nt: TGTGCCAGCAGTTTAAGCGGGACTAGCACAGATACGCAGTATTTT
cdr3_aa: CASSLSGTSTDTQYF
j_call: TRBJ2-3
clone_size: -
v_call: TRBV28
d_call: TRBD2

cdr3_nt: TGTGCCAGCAGCCTCAGCTCCGGTGCGGGAAGGACAGATACGCAGTATTTT
cdr3_aa: CASSLSSGAGRTDTQYF
j_call: TRBJ2-3
clone_size: -
v_call: TRBV11-2
d_call: -

cdr3_nt: TGTGCCAGCATCAGCGCTTCCCCCTACGAGCAGTACTTC
cdr3_aa: CASISASPYEQYF
j_call: TRBJ2-7
clone_size: -
v_call: TRBV27
d_call: -

cdr3_nt: TGTGCCAGCAGCCTCCAGGGGCTCCGTCAGCCCCAGCATTTT
cdr3_aa: CASSLQGLRQPQHF
j_call: TRBJ1-5
clone_size: once
v_call: TRBV27
d_call: -

cdr3_nt: TGTGCCACGAAGGATCAAAGAACCACGGGACAGAACTACGAGCAGTACTTC
cdr3_aa: CATKDQRTTGQNYEQYF
j_call: TRBJ2-7
clone_size: -
v_call: TRBV19
d_call: TRBD1

cdr3_nt: TGTGCCAGTAGTATAGCAGCCGGGACAAATGGCTACACCTTC
cdr3_aa: CASSIAAGTNGYTF
j_call: TRBJ1-2
clone_size: -
v_call: TRBV19
d_call: -

cdr3_nt: TGTGCCAGCAGTGACCCCTCGGGGGTGGGCACAGATACGCAGTATTTT
cdr3_aa: CASSDPSGVGTDTQYF
j_call: TRBJ2-3
clone_size: -
v_call: TRBV25-1
d_call: -

cdr3_nt: TGCGCCAGCAGCCCCCGACTAGCGAATGAGCAGTTCTTC
cdr3_aa: CASSPRLANEQFF
j_call: TRBJ2-1
clone_size: -
v_call: TRBV5-1
d_call: TRBD2

cdr3_nt: TGTGGAATGGGGCGAAATCAGCCCCAGCATTTT
cdr3_aa: CGMGRNQPQHF
j_call: TRBJ1-5
clone_size: -
v_call: TRBV6-5
d_call: -

cdr3_nt: TGTGCCAGCAGTAGCGGGGGGGCAACAGATACGCAGTATTTT
cdr3_aa: CASSSGGATDTQYF
j_call: TRBJ2-3
clone_size: -
v_call: TRBV11-3
d_call: TRBD2

cdr3_nt: TGTGCCAGCAGATTAGAGGGACTTCTTACAGATACGCAGTATTTT
cdr3_aa: CASRLEGLLTDTQYF
j_call: TRBJ2-3
clone_size: -
v_call: TRBV6-1
d_call: -

cdr3_nt: TGTGCCAGCAGCTTAGGACAGGGGAGCTATAATTCACCCCTCCACTTT
cdr3_aa: CASSLGQGSYNSPLHF
j_call: TRBJ1-6
clone_size: -
v_call: TRBV7-8
d_call: TRBD1

cdr3_nt: TGCGCCAGCAGCCAACATAGGACAGGGTCTTACCAGCCCCAGCATTTT
cdr3_aa: CASSQHRTGSYQPQHF
j_call: TRBJ1-5
clone_size: -
v_call: TRBV4-1
d_call: TRBD1

cdr3_nt: TGTGCCAGCAGCTCACAGACAGCGAGCTACGAGCAGTACTTC
cdr3_aa: CASSSQTASYEQYF
j_call: TRBJ2-7
clone_size: -
v_call: TRBV11-3
d_call: -